These 32 T cell receptor beta chains came from one sample sequenced in a study of blood T cells in healthy people across ages. A J-beta primer mix and a sample-barcoded 5' primer were used in a second PCR of roughly 6 to 12 cycles. One entry per CDR3 protein results from TCRdb running MiXCR on the 5' RACE reads. The sample comprises hundreds of thousands of distinct CDR3 sequences, roughly 58% of which are singletons, and more than 35% rests with the top ten. The sample was blood. These receptor sequences come from a man in his sixties in good health.

The chain uses TRBV20-1 and TRBJ1-2; a weak D match, TRBD1 (6 bases). The CDR3 consists of 15 residues. V shed 0 bases and J shed 4 bases, with 15 bases lying between them. Germline V gene lookup returns CDR1 DFQATT and CDR2 SNEGSKA (reference sequence). CDR3 sequence (DNA): TGCAGTGCTAGAGATCTAACGGGGGCGGGCTATGGCTACACCTTC. This codes for CSARDLTGAGYGYTF.

The rearrangement joins TRBV28 to TRBJ2-4; TRBD2 aligns across 8 bases. The J call is uncertain, as TRBJ2-7 better fits the DNA end. The CDR3 sequence is 13 residues long. Germline lookup yields CDR1 MDHEN and CDR2 SYDVKM. CDR3 in DNA: TGTGCCAGCAGTTGGGCTAGCGGGTACGAGCAGTACTTC. It codes for CASSWASGYEQYF.

The V and J genes are TRBV12-3 or TRBV12-4 and TRBJ1-2, with D unclear. The V end was cut by 6 bases, the J end by 0 bases, with 17 bases between. This CDR3 has 16 amino acids. CDR3 loop: CASSIERILPNYGYTF. The CDR3 DNA follows: TGTGCCAGCAGCATAGAACGGATTCTCCCTAACTATGGCTACACCTTC.

This clonotype appeared a few times. The V gene is TRBV25-1, the J gene TRBJ2-1; TRBD1 matches 8 bases. This CDR3 has 14 residues. Trimming took 3 bases from V and 9 from J; bases not matched to a gene: 7. CDR1 is MGHDK and CDR2 is SYGVNS in the germline V gene. CDR3 sequence reads: CASSEMTGEGEQFF. The CDR3 nucleotides are TGTGCCAGCAGTGAGATGACAGGGGAAGGTGAGCAGTTCTTC.

V is TRBV6-2 or TRBV6-3 and J is TRBJ2-1; 11 bases are a match to TRBD2. Germline V gene lookup returns CDR1 MNHEY and CDR2 SVGEGT. V shed 6 bases and J 3 bases; nucleotides not matched to a gene: 10. This CDR3 is built from 17 residues. In DNA form, the CDR3 reads TGTGCCAGCAGACCTGGCCCTAGCGGGGGGCACTACAATGAGCAGTTCTTC. It yields the protein CASRPGPSGGHYNEQFF.

With respect to this clonotype: The germline gene is not matched at one end of the junction; a read error may be the cause. The V gene is TRBV2, the J gene TRBJ2-5; 13 bases line up with TRBD2. The germline gives CDR1 SNHLY, CDR2 FYNNEI. The CDR3 contains 15 residues. The chain's CDR3 is CTSSKLAGGPGEQYF. Written as DNA, the CDR3 is TGTACCAGCAGTAAACTAGCGGGGGGGCCGGGGGAGCAGTACTTC.

This clonotype was counted only a few times. The chain joins TRBV20-1 to TRBJ2-1, with 9 nucleotides matching TRBD2. CDR1 is DFQATT and CDR2 is SNEGSKA in the germline V gene (reference sequence). This CDR3 has 14 residues. V trimming: 3 bases; J trimming: 7 bases; junction bases outside the gene matches: 7. The CDR3 sequence: CSASSSGGKNEQFF. DNA of the CDR3: TGCAGTGCTAGTTCGAGCGGGGGGAAAAATGAGCAGTTCTTC.

There are a few counts of this clonotype. The chain is built from TRBV25-1 and TRBJ2-3; 7 bases agree with TRBD1. The trim removed 4 bases at V and 0 bases at J, leaving 1 base unmatched. This CDR3 contains 14 residues. Germline CDR1 MGHDK, CDR2 SYGVNS. The CDR3 DNA reads TGTGCCAGCAGTGCGACAGGGAGCACAGATACGCAGTATTTT. Protein sequence: CASSATGSTDTQYF.

This rearrangement joins TRBV6-1 to TRBJ2-4; perhaps D is TRBD1 or TRBD2 (5 bases each). The J call is uncertain, as TRBJ2-5 better fits the DNA end. CDR1 is MNHNS and CDR2 is SASEGT in the germline V gene. CDR3 length: 14 amino acids. The CDR3 spells CASSEVGVGETQYF. The DNA for the CDR3 is TGTGCCAGCAGTGAAGTGGGGGTCGGGGAGACCCAGTACTTC.

The chain combines TRBV27 with TRBJ2-1; 10 positions agree with TRBD2. Per the germline V gene, CDR1 is MNHEY and CDR2 is SMNVEV (reference sequence). The CDR3 consists of 20 residues. With 0 bases clipped from V and 0 bases from J, the junction kept 11 bases outside the gene matches. The chain's CDR3 is CASSLSGVAGGPSSYNEQFF. The CDR3 bases are TGTGCCAGCAGTTTATCGGGGGTAGCGGGGGGTCCTAGCTCCTACAATGAGCAGTTCTTC.

The CDR3 nucleotides read TGTGCCAGCAGCCCCCCGGGAAGGATGAACACTGAAGCTTTCTTT. This codes for CASSPPGRMNTEAFF. V is TRBV28 and J is TRBJ1-1; D not certain. This CDR3 is built from 15 residues. V lost 6 bases to trimming and J lost 0 bases, with 14 bases between them. Germline assignment: CDR1 MDHEN and CDR2 SYDVKM.

The chain employs TRBV7-9 and TRBJ2-7, with TRBD1 matching 8 bases. V dropped 7 bases and J dropped 4; count of bases not matched to a gene: 6. Per the germline V gene, CDR1 is SEHNR and CDR2 is FQNEAQ (reference sequence). The CDR3 loop spans 13 amino acids. The CDR3 DNA is TGTGCCAGCACCTCGGACAGGGCATACGAGCAGTACTTC. The encoded protein is CASTSDRAYEQYF.

This clonotype was recorded a few times. The chain carries TRBV11-3 and TRBJ2-1; 11 bases match TRBD2. Trimming took 5 bases from V and 13 from J; bases not matched to a gene: 7. Looked up from germline, CDR1 is SGHNT and CDR2 is YENEEA. The CDR3 extends over 13 amino acids. CDR3: CASSPRLAGHQFF. In DNA form, the CDR3 reads TGTGCCAGCAGCCCAAGACTAGCGGGGCATCAGTTCTTC.

This clonotype occurred a few times. The gene calls are TRBV20-1 and TRBJ2-4; no clear D gene. Germline CDR1 reads DFQATT; CDR2 reads SNEGSKA (reference sequence). The CDR3 contains 10 residues. Trimming pared 6 bases from V and 8 bases from J, leaving 8 bases between. The CDR3 region is CSAAWDIQYF. As DNA, the CDR3 is TGCAGTGCGGCCTGGGACATTCAGTACTTC.

This chain joins TRBV11-2 and TRBJ1-2; 8 positions agree with TRBD1. The CDR3 totals 13 residues. Trimming removed 1 base from V and 6 bases from J; junction bases left unmatched: 1. Germline CDR1 reads SGHAT; CDR2 reads FQNNGV. This CDR3 reads CASSLVTGDGYTF. The CDR3 DNA sequence: TGTGCCAGCAGCTTAGTGACAGGGGATGGCTACACCTTC.

There are a few counts of this clonotype. V is TRBV29-1 and J is TRBJ2-3; D possibly matches TRBD1 or TRBD2 (5 bases each). The germline gives CDR1 SQVTM, CDR2 ANQGSEA. The CDR3 totals 13 residues. V was cut by 7 bases and J by 2 bases, with 13 bases left in between. The CDR3 protein is CSARWDHTDTQYF. As DNA, the CDR3 is TGCAGCGCCCGGTGGGACCACACAGATACGCAGTATTTT.

V gene TRBV11-2 combines with J gene TRBJ1-5, with D uncertain. The CDR3 is 15 residues long. The ends were cut back, 1 base at V and 8 bases at J, with 15 bases in the middle. Germline values: CDR1 SGHAT, CDR2 FQNNGV. The CDR3 spells CASSLVGFVAEPQHF. The CDR3 DNA follows: TGTGCCAGCAGCTTAGTGGGGTTTGTAGCGGAGCCCCAGCATTTT.

This clonotype was seen a handful of times. This chain joins TRBV2 and TRBJ1-2; possibly TRBD1 for D (6 bases). V was cut by 5 bases and J by 4 bases, with 11 bases left in between. Germline assignment: CDR1 SNHLY and CDR2 FYNNEI. The CDR3 has 13 amino acids. CDR3 DNA sequence: TGTGCCAGCAGTCGACAGGCCTCCTATGGCTACACCTTC. Its translation: CASSRQASYGYTF.

The chain uses TRBV2 and TRBJ1-2; D is unresolved. Germline loops: CDR1 SNHLY, CDR2 FYNNEI. Deletions cut 8 bases from V and 8 bases from J, with 15 bases between. The CDR3 length is 12 residues. The CDR3 sequence: CASGRESRGYTF. CDR3 coding DNA: TGTGCCAGCGGACGAGAGTCCCGGGGCTACACCTTC.

The rearrangement joins TRBV4-1 to TRBJ1-1, with 10 nucleotides matching TRBD1. Germline assignment: CDR1 MGHRA and CDR2 YSYEKL. CDR3 length: 14 residues. V trimming: 4 bases; J trimming: 7 bases; junction bases outside the gene matches: 6. CDR3 amino acids: CASSPGQGYDEAFF. The DNA for the CDR3 is TGCGCCAGCAGCCCGGGACAGGGGTATGATGAAGCTTTCTTT.

This clonotype appeared a single time. The rearrangement joins TRBV10-3 to TRBJ2-6; TRBD1 agrees at 12 bases. The V gene end was trimmed by 6 bases and the J gene end by 7 bases; junction bases not matched to a gene: 7. Germline CDR1 and CDR2: ENHRY and SYGVKD. The CDR3 is 16 amino acids. In DNA form, the CDR3 reads TGTGCCATCAGCCCGGGACAGGGGGCGGGAGCCAACGTCCTGACTTTC. Translated, it gives CAISPGQGAGANVLTF.

The chain couples TRBV20-1 to TRBJ2-5; 7 positions agree with TRBD2. Germline CDR1 reads DFQATT; CDR2 reads SNEGSKA (reference sequence). Trimming removed 6 bases from V and 5 bases from J; junction bases left unmatched: 9. The CDR3 loop spans 13 amino acids. CDR3 bases: TGCAGTGCCAGGTTCGGGGGGTGGGAGACCCAGTACTTC. Amino acid sequence: CSARFGGWETQYF.

The genes are TRBV27 and TRBJ2-5, with 10 bases identical to TRBD1. Germline assignment: CDR1 MNHEY and CDR2 SMNVEV (reference sequence). Trimming removed 5 bases from V and 5 bases from J; junction bases left unmatched: 8. The CDR3 spans 15 residues. In DNA form, the CDR3 reads TGTGCCAGCAGTCCCCGGGACAGGGGCACGGAGACCCAGTACTTC. It translates to CASSPRDRGTETQYF.

V gene TRBV7-9 combines with J gene TRBJ1-5, with 7 bases identical to TRBD1. From germline, CDR1 is SEHNR and CDR2 FQNEAQ (reference sequence). CDR3 length equals 13 residues. After removal of 8 bases from V and 2 bases from J, the junction contained 3 bases not matched to a gene. The CDR3: CASQGTGNQPQHF. The CDR3 nucleotides read TGTGCCAGCCAAGGGACAGGCAATCAGCCCCAGCATTTT.

The chain joins TRBV6-2 or TRBV6-3 to TRBJ2-3; 10 nucleotides align to TRBD2. The CDR3 sequence is 14 residues long. Germline V gives CDR1 MNHEY, CDR2 SVGEGT. The ends lost 8 bases at V and 2 bases at J; junction bases unmatched: 4. The CDR3 spells CASERGGTTDTQYF. The CDR3 region has the DNA TGTGCCAGCGAGCGGGGGGGAACCACAGATACGCAGTATTTT.

The DNA of the CDR3 is TGTGCCAGCAGCTTACTAGCGCGGGGGGGTCTTGAGGATACGCAGTATTTT. Protein product: CASSLLARGGLEDTQYF. V gene TRBV7-2 combines with J gene TRBJ2-3, with 9 nucleotides matching TRBD2. Germline V gene lookup returns CDR1 SGHTA and CDR2 FQGNSA. Trimming at V came to 2 bases and at J to 6 bases, leaving 12 bases not matched to a gene. The CDR3 is 17 amino acids.

This clonotype was detected once. V usage is TRBV12-3 or TRBV12-4 and J usage is TRBJ2-1; the D gene is possibly TRBD2 (6 bases). V was trimmed by 1 base and J by 7 bases, leaving 17 bases between them. The CDR3 is made up of 16 amino acids. The CDR3 region has the DNA TGTGCCAGCAGTTTAGATAGGCGGGGAATGGGGAATGAGCAGTTCTTC. Translation: CASSLDRRGMGNEQFF.

Notes on this clonotype: A much larger clone is a single base away; this may be a read error. V is TRBV3-1 and J is TRBJ2-1; 8 positions agree with TRBD2. The germline gives CDR1 LGHDT, CDR2 YNNKEL (reference sequence). This CDR3 has 15 residues. The trim removed 3 bases at V and 6 bases at J, leaving 7 bases unmatched. CDR3 sequence (DNA): TGTGCCAGCAGCCACGCAGCGGGGGAGATCAATGAGCAGTTCTTC. Residues: CASSHAAGEINEQFF.

The chain has TRBV14 and TRBJ1-2; a weak D match, TRBD1 (6 bases). The germline CDR1 and CDR2 sequences are SGHDN and FVKESK. This CDR3 is 13 amino acids long. Deletions cut 4 bases from V and 10 bases from J, with 16 bases between. CDR3 sequence: CASSPRTVGYYTF. The CDR3 DNA follows: TGTGCCAGCAGCCCCCGGACAGTGGGTTACTACACCTTC.

The CDR3: CASSSGGTNEKLFF. The CDR3 nucleotides are TGTGCCAGCAGTTCCGGGGGCACTAATGAAAAACTGTTTTTT. This rearrangement joins TRBV28 to TRBJ1-4, with a tentative D call TRBD1 (6 bases). This CDR3 is 14 amino acids long. Trimming cost V 4 bases and J 2 bases, with 8 bases left between them. CDR1 is MDHEN and CDR2 is SYDVKM in the germline V gene.

The gene calls are TRBV28 and TRBJ1-5; a weak D match, TRBD1 (5 bases). The CDR3 totals 14 residues. V gave up 6 bases and J gave up 5 bases, with 14 bases separating them. The germline V gene has CDR1 MDHEN and CDR2 SYDVKM. The CDR3 protein is CASRDGGLHQPQHF. The CDR3 coding sequence is TGTGCCAGCAGGGATGGGGGACTTCATCAGCCCCAGCATTTT. Complete variable domain (other parts from reference TRBV28 and TRBJ1-5): DVKVTQSSRYLVKRTGEKVFLECVQDMDHENMFWYRQDPGLGLRLIYFSYDVKMKEKGDIPEGYSVSREKKERFSLILESASTNQTSMYLCASRDGGLHQPQHFGDGTRLSIL.

The chain links TRBV28 to TRBJ1-1, with D perhaps matching TRBD1 (5 bases). The CDR3 sequence is 14 residues long. Between the trimmed V and J ends, which lost 5 bases and 1 base, there was a span of 11 bases. The germline V gene encodes CDR1 MDHEN and CDR2 SYDVKM. CDR3 sequence reads: CASSLPTENTEAFF. The CDR3 DNA reads as TGTGCCAGCAGTCTCCCGACAGAGAACACTGAAGCTTTCTTT.